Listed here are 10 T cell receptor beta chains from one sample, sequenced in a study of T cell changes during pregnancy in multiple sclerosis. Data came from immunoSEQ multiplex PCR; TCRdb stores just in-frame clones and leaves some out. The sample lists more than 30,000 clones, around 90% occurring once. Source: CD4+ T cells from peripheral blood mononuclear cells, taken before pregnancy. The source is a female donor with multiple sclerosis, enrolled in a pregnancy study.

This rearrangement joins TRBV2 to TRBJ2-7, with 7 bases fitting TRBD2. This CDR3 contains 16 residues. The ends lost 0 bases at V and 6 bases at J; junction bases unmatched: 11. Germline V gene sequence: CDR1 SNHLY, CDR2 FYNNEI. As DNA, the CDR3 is TGTGCCAGCAGTGAAGCGCTAGGACTAGTAGAAGGCGAGCAGTACTTC. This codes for CASSEALGLVEGEQYF.

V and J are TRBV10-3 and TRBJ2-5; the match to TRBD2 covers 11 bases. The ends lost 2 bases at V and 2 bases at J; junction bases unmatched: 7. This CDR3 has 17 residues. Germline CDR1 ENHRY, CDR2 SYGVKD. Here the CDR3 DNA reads TGTGCCATCAGTGAGCCGACCGGGACTAGCGGACAAGAGACCCAGTACTTC. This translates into CAISEPTGTSGQETQYF.

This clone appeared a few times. The CDR3 DNA reads as TGTGCTAGTGGTTTCAGGGGGTTAGTATACGAGCAGTACTTC. Its translation: CASGFRGLVYEQYF. This chain uses TRBV12-5 with TRBJ2-7; TRBD1 aligns across 7 bases. J gave up 4 bases and V 3 bases, and 6 bases lay outside the gene matches. This CDR3 contains 14 residues. In germline, CDR1 is LGHNT, CDR2 FRNRAP.

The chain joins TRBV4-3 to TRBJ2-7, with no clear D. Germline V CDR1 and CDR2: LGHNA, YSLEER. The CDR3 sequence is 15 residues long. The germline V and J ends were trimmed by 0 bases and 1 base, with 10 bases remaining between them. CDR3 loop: CASSQDVRHSYEQYF. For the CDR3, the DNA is TGCGCCAGCAGCCAAGATGTCAGACATTCCTACGAGCAGTACTTC.

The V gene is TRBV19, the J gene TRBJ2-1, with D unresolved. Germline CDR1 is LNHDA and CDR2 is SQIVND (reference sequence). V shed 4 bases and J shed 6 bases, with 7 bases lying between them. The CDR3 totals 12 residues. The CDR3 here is CASSTWSNEQFF. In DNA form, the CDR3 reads TGTGCCAGTAGTACCTGGAGCAATGAGCAGTTCTTC.

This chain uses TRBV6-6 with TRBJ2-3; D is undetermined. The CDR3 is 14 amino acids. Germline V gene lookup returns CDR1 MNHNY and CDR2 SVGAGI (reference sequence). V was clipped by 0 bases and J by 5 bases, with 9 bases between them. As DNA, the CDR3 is TGTGCCAGCAGTTACTCGCCGGGTGTAGATACGCAGTATTTT. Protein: CASSYSPGVDTQYF.

CDR3 loop: CASSLGGSWEKLFF. CDR3 DNA sequence: TGCGCCAGCAGCTTGGGCGGTTCTTGGGAAAAACTGTTTTTT. This chain links TRBV5-1 with TRBJ1-4; no clear D gene. CDR3 size: 14 residues. Deletions cut 0 bases from V and 8 bases from J, with 11 bases between. Germline CDR1 reads SGHRS; CDR2 reads YFSETQ.

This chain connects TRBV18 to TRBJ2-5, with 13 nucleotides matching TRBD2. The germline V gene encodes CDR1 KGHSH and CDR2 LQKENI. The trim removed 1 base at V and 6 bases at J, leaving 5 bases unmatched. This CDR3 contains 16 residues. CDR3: CASSPLQTSGGKTQYF. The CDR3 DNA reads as TGTGCCAGCTCACCACTACAGACTAGCGGGGGGAAGACCCAGTACTTC.

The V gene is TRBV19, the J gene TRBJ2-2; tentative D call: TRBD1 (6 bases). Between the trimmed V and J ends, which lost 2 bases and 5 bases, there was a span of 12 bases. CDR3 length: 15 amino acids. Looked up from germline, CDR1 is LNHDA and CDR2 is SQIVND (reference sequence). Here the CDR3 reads CASSIRQAPTGELFF. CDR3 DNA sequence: TGTGCCAGTAGTATACGACAGGCTCCAACCGGGGAGCTGTTTTTT.

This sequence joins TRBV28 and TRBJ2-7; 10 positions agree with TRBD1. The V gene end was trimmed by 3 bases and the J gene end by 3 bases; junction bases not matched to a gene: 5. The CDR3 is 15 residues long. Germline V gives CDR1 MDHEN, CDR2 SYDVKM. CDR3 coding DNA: TGTGCCAGCAGTTTGAGCGGGACAGGGGACTACGAGCAGTACTTC. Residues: CASSLSGTGDYEQYF.